The clone carrying this T cell receptor beta chain turned up a few times. There are 16 residues in the CDR3. V was pared by 3 bases and J by 2 bases, with 6 bases of the junction left unmatched. Germline CDR1 DFQATT, CDR2 SNEGSKA (reference sequence). These data originate in a study of identical twins. Using its own MiXCR run on the 5' RACE reads, TCRdb lists one record per CDR3 protein. Of fewer than 900,000 distinct CDR3 sequences detected, less than 25% appear once; the ten largest clones hold about 4.3%. These same records also appear under a second study, on T cells expressing NK-cell markers.

V usage is TRBV20-1 and J usage is TRBJ2-1, with TRBD2 matching over 11 bases. The receptor comes from a woman between 18 and 30 years old in good health. The material sequenced was PBMCs. The CDR3 reads CSARGSGRATYNEQFF. The CDR3 DNA reads TGCAGTGCTAGGGGTAGCGGGAGGGCCACCTACAATGAGCAGTTCTTC.